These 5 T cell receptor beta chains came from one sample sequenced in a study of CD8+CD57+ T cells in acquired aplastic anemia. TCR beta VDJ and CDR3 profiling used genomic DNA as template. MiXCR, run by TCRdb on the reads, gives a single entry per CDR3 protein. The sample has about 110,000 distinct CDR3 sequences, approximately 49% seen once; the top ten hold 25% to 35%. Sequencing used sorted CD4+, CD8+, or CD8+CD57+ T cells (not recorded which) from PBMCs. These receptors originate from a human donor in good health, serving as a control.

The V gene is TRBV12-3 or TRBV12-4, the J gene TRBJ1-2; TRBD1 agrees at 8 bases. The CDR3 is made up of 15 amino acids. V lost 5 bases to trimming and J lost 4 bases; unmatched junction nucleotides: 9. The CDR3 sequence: CASSDRQGRIYGYTF. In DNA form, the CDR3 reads TGTGCCAGCAGTGACAGACAGGGGAGGATCTATGGCTACACCTTC.

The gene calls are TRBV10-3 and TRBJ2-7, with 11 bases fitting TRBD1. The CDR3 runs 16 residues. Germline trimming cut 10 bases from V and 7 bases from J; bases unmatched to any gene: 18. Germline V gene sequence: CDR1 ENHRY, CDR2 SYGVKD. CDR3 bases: TGTGCCAGCCTTCTCAACCCCGGACAGGGGGCGCCGGAGCAGTACTTC. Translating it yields CASLLNPGQGAPEQYF.

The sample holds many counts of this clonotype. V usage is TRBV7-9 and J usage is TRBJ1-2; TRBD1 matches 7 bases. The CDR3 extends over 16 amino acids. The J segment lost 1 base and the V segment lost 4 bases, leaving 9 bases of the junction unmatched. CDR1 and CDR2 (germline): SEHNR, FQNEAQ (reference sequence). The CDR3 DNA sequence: TGTGCCAGCAGCTCGGGACAGCCCTTATTTAACTATGGCTACACCTTC. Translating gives CASSSGQPLFNYGYTF. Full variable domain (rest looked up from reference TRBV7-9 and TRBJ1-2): DTGVSQNPRHKITKRGQNVTFRCDPISEHNRLYWYRQTLGQGPEFLTYFQNEAQLEKSRLLSDRFSAERPKGSFSTLEIQRTEQGDSAMYLCASSSGQPLFNYGYTFGSGTRLTVV.

The CDR3 sequence is CASSRNGAYEQYF. The CDR3 bases are TGTGCCAGCAGCCGGAACGGGGCCTACGAGCAGTACTTC. The chain uses TRBV12-3 or TRBV12-4 and TRBJ2-7, with D maybe TRBD2 (5 bases). The CDR3 has 13 residues. V was trimmed by 6 bases and J by 2 bases, leaving 11 bases between them.

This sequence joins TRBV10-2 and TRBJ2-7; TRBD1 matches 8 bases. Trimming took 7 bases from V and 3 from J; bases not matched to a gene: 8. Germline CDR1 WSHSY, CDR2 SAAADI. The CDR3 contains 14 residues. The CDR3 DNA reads TGCGCCAGCAACACTGGACAGGGTTTCTACGAGCAGTACTTC. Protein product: CASNTGQGFYEQYF.